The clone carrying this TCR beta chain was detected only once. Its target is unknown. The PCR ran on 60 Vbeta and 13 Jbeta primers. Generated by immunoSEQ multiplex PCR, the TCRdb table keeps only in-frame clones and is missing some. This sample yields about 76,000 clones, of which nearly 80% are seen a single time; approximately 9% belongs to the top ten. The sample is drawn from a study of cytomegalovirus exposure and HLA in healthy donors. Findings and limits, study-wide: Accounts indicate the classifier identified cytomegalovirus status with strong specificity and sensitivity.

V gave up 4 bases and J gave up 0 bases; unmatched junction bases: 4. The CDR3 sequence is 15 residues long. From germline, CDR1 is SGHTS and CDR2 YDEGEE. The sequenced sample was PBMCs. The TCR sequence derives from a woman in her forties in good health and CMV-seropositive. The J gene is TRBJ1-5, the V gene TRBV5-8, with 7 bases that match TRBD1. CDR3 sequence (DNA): TGTGCCAGCAGCCTACAGGGGTTTAGCAATCAGCCCCAGCATTTT. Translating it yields CASSLQGFSNQPQHF.